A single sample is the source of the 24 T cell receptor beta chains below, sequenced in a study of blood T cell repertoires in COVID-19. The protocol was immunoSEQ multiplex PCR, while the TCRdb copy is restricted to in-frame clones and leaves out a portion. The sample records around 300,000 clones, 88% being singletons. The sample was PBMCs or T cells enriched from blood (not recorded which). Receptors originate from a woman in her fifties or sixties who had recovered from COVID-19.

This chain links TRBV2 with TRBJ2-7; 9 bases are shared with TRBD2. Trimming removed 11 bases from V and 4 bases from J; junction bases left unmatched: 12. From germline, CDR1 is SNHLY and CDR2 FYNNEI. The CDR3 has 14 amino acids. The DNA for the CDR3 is TGTGCCGGACAGCGACCAGGACTAGCGTACGAGCAGTACTTC. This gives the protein CAGQRPGLAYEQYF.

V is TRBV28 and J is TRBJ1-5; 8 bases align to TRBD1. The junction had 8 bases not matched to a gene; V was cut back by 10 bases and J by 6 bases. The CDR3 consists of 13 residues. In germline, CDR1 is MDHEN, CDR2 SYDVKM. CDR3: CANQGAYGQPQHF. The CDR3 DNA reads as TGTGCCAATCAGGGGGCGTATGGTCAGCCCCAGCATTTT.

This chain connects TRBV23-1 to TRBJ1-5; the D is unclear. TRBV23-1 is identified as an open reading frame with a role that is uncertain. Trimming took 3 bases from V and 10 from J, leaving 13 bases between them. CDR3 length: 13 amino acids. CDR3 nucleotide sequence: TGCGCCAGCAGTCAGGGCCTAACAGTCCCCCAGCATTTT. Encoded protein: CASSQGLTVPQHF.

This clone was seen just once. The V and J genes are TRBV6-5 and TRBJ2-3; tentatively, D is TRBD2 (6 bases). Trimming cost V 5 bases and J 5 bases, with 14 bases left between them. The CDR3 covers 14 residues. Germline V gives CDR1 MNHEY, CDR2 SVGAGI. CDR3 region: CASSISRGKDTQYF. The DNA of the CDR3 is TGTGCCAGCAGTATTAGTCGGGGGAAAGATACGCAGTATTTT.

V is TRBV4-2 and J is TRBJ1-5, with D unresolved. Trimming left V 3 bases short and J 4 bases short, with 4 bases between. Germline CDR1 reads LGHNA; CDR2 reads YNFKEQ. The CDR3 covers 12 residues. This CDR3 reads CASSHKNQPQHF. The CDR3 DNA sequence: TGTGCCAGCAGCCACAAAAATCAGCCCCAGCATTTT.

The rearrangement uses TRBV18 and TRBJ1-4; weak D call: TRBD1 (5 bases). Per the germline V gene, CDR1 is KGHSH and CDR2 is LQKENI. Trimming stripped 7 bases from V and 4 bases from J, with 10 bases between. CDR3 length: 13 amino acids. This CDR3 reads CASFGRGNEKLFF. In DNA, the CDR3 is TGTGCCAGCTTCGGGAGGGGTAATGAAAAACTGTTTTTT.

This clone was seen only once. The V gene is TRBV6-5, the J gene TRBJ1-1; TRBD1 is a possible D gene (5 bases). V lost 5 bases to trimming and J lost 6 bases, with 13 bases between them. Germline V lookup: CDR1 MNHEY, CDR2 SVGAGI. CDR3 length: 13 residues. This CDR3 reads CASSRDPGAEAFF. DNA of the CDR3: TGTGCCAGCAGTCGGGACCCGGGGGCTGAAGCTTTCTTT.

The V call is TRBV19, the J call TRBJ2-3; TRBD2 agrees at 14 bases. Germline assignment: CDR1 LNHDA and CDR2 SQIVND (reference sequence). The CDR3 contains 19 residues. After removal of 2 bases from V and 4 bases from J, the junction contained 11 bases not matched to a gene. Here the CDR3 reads CASSIPIPGLAGAPDTQYF. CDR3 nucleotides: TGTGCCAGTAGTATACCCATCCCGGGACTAGCGGGAGCCCCAGATACGCAGTATTTT.

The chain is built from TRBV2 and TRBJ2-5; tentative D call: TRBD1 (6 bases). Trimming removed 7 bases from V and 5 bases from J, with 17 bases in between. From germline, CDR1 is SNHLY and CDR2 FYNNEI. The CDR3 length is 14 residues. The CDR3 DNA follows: TGTGCCAGCAAAGAACAGGGTTTTTCGGAGACCCAGTACTTC. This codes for CASKEQGFSETQYF.

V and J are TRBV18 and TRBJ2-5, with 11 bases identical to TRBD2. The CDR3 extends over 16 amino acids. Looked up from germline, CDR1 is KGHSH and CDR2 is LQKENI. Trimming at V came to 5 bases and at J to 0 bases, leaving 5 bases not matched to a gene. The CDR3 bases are TGTGCCAGCTCAAAACGGGGACTAGCGGACCAAGAGACCCAGTACTTC. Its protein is CASSKRGLADQETQYF.

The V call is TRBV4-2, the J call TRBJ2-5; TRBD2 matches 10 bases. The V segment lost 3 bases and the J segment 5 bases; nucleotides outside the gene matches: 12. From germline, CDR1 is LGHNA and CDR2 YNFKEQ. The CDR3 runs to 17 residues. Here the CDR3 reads CASSQTKSSGSTETQYF. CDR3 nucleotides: TGTGCCAGCAGCCAGACCAAATCTAGCGGGAGTACCGAGACCCAGTACTTC.

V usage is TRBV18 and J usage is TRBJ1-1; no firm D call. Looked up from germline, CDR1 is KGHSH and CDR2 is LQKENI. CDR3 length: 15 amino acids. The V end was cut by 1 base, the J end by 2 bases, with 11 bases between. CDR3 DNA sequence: TGTGCCAGCTCACCACGTTCGGGGATCAACACTGAAGCTTTCTTT. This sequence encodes CASSPRSGINTEAFF.

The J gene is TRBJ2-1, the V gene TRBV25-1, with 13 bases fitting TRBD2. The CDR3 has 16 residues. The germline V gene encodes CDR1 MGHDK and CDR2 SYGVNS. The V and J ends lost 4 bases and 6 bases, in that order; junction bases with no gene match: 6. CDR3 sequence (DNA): TGTGCCAGCAGTGGTGGCGGGACTAGCGGGATCAATGAGCAGTTCTTC. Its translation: CASSGGGTSGINEQFF. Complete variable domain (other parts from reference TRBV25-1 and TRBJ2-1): EADIYQTPRYLVIGTGKKITLECSQTMGHDKMYWYQQDPGMELHLIHYSYGVNSTEKGDLSSESTVSRIRTEHFPLTLESARPSHTSQYLCASSGGGTSGINEQFFGPGTRLTVL.

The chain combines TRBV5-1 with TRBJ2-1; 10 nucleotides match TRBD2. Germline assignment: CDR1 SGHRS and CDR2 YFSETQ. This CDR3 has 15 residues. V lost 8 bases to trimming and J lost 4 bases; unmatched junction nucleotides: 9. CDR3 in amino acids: CASQSLAGVYNEQFF. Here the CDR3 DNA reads TGCGCCAGTCAGTCCCTAGCGGGAGTTTACAATGAGCAGTTCTTC.

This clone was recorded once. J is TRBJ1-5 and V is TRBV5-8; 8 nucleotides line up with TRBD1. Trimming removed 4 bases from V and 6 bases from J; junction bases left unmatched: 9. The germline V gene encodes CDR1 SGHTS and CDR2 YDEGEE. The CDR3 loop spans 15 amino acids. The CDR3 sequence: CASSLEGQGGQPQHF. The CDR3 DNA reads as TGTGCCAGCAGCCTGGAAGGACAGGGAGGTCAGCCCCAGCATTTT.

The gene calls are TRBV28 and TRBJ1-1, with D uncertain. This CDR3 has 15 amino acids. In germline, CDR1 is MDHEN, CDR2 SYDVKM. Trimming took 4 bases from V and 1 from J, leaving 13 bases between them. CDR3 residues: CASSSPRRRNTEAFF. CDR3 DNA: TGTGCCAGCAGTTCCCCCCGTAGGAGGAACACTGAAGCTTTCTTT. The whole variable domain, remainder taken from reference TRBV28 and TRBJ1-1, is DVKVTQSSRYLVKRTGEKVFLECVQDMDHENMFWYRQDPGLGLRLIYFSYDVKMKEKGDIPEGYSVSREKKERFSLILESASTNQTSMYLCASSSPRRRNTEAFFGQGTRLTVV.

CDR3 nucleotides: TGCGCCAGCAGCTTGTCGACAGGGTCTAATGAAAAACTGTTTTTT. Translating it yields CASSLSTGSNEKLFF. The genes are TRBV5-1 and TRBJ1-4; TRBD1 matches at 7 bases. The CDR3 spans 15 residues. V dropped 1 base and J dropped 3; count of bases not matched to a gene: 3. CDR1 is SGHRS, CDR2 YFSETQ, per germline.

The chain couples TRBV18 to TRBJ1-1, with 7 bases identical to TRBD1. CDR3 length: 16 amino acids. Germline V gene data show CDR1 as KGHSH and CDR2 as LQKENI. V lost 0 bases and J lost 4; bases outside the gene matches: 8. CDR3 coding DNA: TGTGCCAGCTCACCACCCATACGGACAGGATCCACTGAAGCTTTCTTT. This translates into CASSPPIRTGSTEAFF. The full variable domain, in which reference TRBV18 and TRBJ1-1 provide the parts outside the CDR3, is NAGVMQNPRHLVRRRGQEARLRCSPMKGHSHVYWYRQLPEEGLKFMVYLQKENIIDESGMPKERFSAEFPKEGPSILRIQQVVRGDSAAYFCASSPPIRTGSTEAFFGQGTRLTVV.

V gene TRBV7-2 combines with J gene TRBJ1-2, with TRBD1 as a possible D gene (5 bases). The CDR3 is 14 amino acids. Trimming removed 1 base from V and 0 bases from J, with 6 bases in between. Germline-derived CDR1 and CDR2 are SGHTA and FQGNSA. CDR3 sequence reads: CASSLGQSNYGYTF. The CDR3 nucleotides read TGTGCCAGCAGCTTAGGACAGTCTAACTATGGCTACACCTTC. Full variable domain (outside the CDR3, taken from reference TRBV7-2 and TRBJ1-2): GAGVSQSPSNKVTEKGKDVELRCDPISGHTALYWYRQSLGQGLEFLIYFQGNSAPDKSGLPSDRFSAERTGGSVSTLTIQRTQQEDSAVYLCASSLGQSNYGYTFGSGTRLTVV.

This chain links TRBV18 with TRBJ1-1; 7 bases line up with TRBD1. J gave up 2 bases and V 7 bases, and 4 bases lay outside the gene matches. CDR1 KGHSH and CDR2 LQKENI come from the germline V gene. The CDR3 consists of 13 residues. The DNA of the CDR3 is TGTGCCAGCTTACAGGGGTATAACACTGAAGCTTTCTTT. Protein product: CASLQGYNTEAFF. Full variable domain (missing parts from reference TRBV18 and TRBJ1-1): NAGVMQNPRHLVRRRGQEARLRCSPMKGHSHVYWYRQLPEEGLKFMVYLQKENIIDESGMPKERFSAEFPKEGPSILRIQQVVRGDSAAYFCASLQGYNTEAFFGQGTRLTVV.

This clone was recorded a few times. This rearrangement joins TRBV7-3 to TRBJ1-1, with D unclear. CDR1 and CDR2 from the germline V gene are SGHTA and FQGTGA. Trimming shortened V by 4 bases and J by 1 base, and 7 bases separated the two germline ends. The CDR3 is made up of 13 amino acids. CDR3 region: CASSSYRNTEAFF. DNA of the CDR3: TGTGCCAGCAGCTCATACAGGAACACTGAAGCTTTCTTT.

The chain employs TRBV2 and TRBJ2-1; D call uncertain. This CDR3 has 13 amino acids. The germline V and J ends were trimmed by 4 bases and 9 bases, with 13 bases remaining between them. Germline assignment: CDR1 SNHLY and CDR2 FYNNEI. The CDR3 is CASSVLEIGEQFF. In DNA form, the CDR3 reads TGTGCCAGCAGTGTACTGGAGATAGGTGAGCAGTTCTTC.

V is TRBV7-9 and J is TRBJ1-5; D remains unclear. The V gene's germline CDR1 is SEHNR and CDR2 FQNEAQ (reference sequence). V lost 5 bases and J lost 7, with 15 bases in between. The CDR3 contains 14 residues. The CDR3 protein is CASSHPDLSQPQHF. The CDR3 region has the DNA TGTGCCAGCAGCCACCCCGACTTATCACAGCCCCAGCATTTT. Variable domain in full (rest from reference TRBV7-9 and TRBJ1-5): DTGVSQNPRHKITKRGQNVTFRCDPISEHNRLYWYRQTLGQGPEFLTYFQNEAQLEKSRLLSDRFSAERPKGSFSTLEIQRTEQGDSAMYLCASSHPDLSQPQHFGDGTRLSIL.

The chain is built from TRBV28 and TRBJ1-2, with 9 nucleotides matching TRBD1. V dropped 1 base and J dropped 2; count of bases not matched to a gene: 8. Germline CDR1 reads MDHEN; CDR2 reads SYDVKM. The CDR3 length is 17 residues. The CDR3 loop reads CASSLSRRTGANYGYTF. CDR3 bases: TGTGCCAGCAGTTTATCCCGGAGGACAGGGGCCAACTATGGCTACACCTTC.